Listed below are T cell receptor beta chains from one sample, sequenced in a study of CD8+ T cells in alopecia areata. Measured with immunoSEQ multiplex PCR; TCRdb has only the in-frame clones, and not every one. This sample yields around 4,400 clones, of which 60% are seen a single time; approximately 10% belongs to the top ten. Source: skin, taken at roughly week 36, from a patient treated with tofacitinib. These receptors all stem from a human donor with alopecia areata. CDR3s include the opening cysteine and the closing phenylalanine or tryptophan. Fields, in order: J gene, D gene, V gene, clone size, CDR3 DNA, CDR3 protein. The D gene is left open where the match is weak. Only part of the rows carry a size: once, few, many, or a class if the clone is expanded.

J: TRBJ2-7; D: .; V: TRBV27; size: once; DNA: TGTGCCAGCAGTTTCCGTGGACGGATCTACGAGCAGTACTTC; CDR3: CASSFRGRIYEQYF
J: TRBJ1-2; D: .; V: TRBV30; size: .; DNA: TGTGCCTGGAGTCCGGGACTTAGGGCTGGCTACACCTTC; CDR3: CAWSPGLRAGYTF
J: TRBJ2-2; D: TRBD1; V: TRBV19; size: .; DNA: TGTGCCAGTAGGTCGGGACAGGACACCGGGGAGCTGTTTTTT; CDR3: CASRSGQDTGELFF
J: TRBJ2-7; D: .; V: TRBV19; size: .; DNA: TGTGCCAGTAGCCCCGCAGGGGCTAACTACGAGCAGTACTTC; CDR3: CASSPAGANYEQYF
J: TRBJ2-1; D: .; V: TRBV4-1; size: .; DNA: TGCGCCAGCAGCCAAGATTACGCGGGTCAGCAGTTCTTC; CDR3: CASSQDYAGQQFF
J: TRBJ2-7; D: .; V: TRBV28; size: few; DNA: TGTGCCAGCAGTTTATTCGCCGGCACCTACGAGCAGTACTTC; CDR3: CASSLFAGTYEQYF
J: TRBJ2-7; D: .; V: TRBV5-1; size: .; DNA: TGCGCCAGCAGTCCGAGCGGGCTCCGGGGCGAGCAGTACTTC; CDR3: CASSPSGLRGEQYF
J: TRBJ1-5; D: TRBD1; V: TRBV30; size: .; DNA: TGTGCCTGGAGTGCCGGACGGTTGGGACAGGGAAGCAATCAGCCCCAGCATTTT; CDR3: CAWSAGRLGQGSNQPQHF
J: TRBJ2-1; D: .; V: TRBV2; size: .; DNA: TGTGCCAGCAGTTCACAGGGACCCTCTGGTGAGCAGTTCTTC; CDR3: CASSSQGPSGEQFF
J: TRBJ2-7; D: .; V: TRBV6-6; size: .; DNA: TGTGCCAGCAGCCCCCGTTGGGGCTCCTACGAGCAGTACTTC; CDR3: CASSPRWGSYEQYF
J: TRBJ1-1; D: TRBD1; V: TRBV11-2; size: .; DNA: TGTGCCAGCAGCCCTACGACAGGGGGCACTGAAGCTTTCTTT; CDR3: CASSPTTGGTEAFF
J: TRBJ2-7; D: TRBD2; V: TRBV5-1; size: .; DNA: TGCGCCAGCTCCTCGGGGGGCTCCTACGAGCAGTACTTC; CDR3: CASSSGGSYEQYF
J: TRBJ2-5; D: .; V: TRBV15; size: few; DNA: TGTGCCACCAGCAGAGGTAGTGGGGAAGAGACCCAGTACTTC; CDR3: CATSRGSGEETQYF
J: TRBJ2-1; D: .; V: TRBV30; size: .; DNA: TGTGCCAGCCCCTCGGGGCGGGGTGAGCAGTTCTTC; CDR3: CASPSGRGEQFF
J: TRBJ2-4; D: .; V: TRBV6-5; size: few; DNA: TGTGCCAGCAGATCTGAAGGTGGGGCCAAAAACATTCAGTACTTC; CDR3: CASRSEGGAKNIQYF
J: TRBJ2-3; D: .; V: TRBV5-1; size: .; DNA: TGCGCCAGCAGCCCTGAGGGGGTCTCCACAGATACGCAGTATTTT; CDR3: CASSPEGVSTDTQYF
J: TRBJ2-2; D: TRBD2; V: TRBV5-1; size: few; DNA: TGCGCCAGCAGCTTGGCAGCGGGAGGTAACACCGGGGAGCTGTTTTTT; CDR3: CASSLAAGGNTGELFF
J: TRBJ2-5; D: .; V: TRBV7-6; size: few; DNA: TGTGCCAGCAGCTTACAGGACCAAGAGACCCAGTACTTC; CDR3: CASSLQDQETQYF
J: TRBJ2-2; D: TRBD2; V: TRBV5-1; size: .; DNA: TGCGCCAGCATGCCGGGGGGGTCGACCGGGGAGCTGTTTTTT; CDR3: CASMPGGSTGELFF
J: TRBJ1-1; D: .; V: TRBV4-1; size: few; DNA: TGCGCCAGCAGGGGACTTACAGTGAACACTGAAGCTTTCTTT; CDR3: CASRGLTVNTEAFF
J: TRBJ2-7; D: .; V: TRBV20-1; size: .; DNA: TGCAGTGCTGGATCCTACGAGCAGTACTTC; CDR3: CSAGSYEQYF
J: TRBJ2-1; D: .; V: TRBV5-6; size: few; DNA: TGTGCCAGCAGCTCGGGGCCCCCAGAGCAGTTCTTC; CDR3: CASSSGPPEQFF
J: TRBJ1-2; D: TRBD1; V: TRBV29-1; size: few; DNA: TGCAGCGTTGTGGAGGGGGCCCTGAGTGGCTACACCTTC; CDR3: CSVVEGALSGYTF
J: TRBJ1-1; D: .; V: TRBV5-1; size: .; DNA: TGCGCCAGCAGCTTGGTGGTAGGGTCGAGCACTGAAGCTTTCTTT; CDR3: CASSLVVGSSTEAFF
J: TRBJ2-1; D: .; V: TRBV5-1; size: few; DNA: TGCGCCAGCAGCTTGGTAGGCAGCATCTACAATGAGCAGTTCTTC; CDR3: CASSLVGSIYNEQFF
J: TRBJ1-1; D: TRBD1; V: TRBV6-4; size: once; DNA: TGTGCCAGCAGTGACTCTGGAGGGGGCTCTTTCTTT; CDR3: CASSDSGGGSFF
J: TRBJ2-3; D: .; V: TRBV6-1; size: large; DNA: TGTGCCAGCAGTGAAGGGACAGATACGCAGTATTTT; CDR3: CASSEGTDTQYF
J: TRBJ1-1; D: .; V: TRBV7-2; size: .; DNA: TGTGCCAGCAGCACCTTCCGGGCAACTGAAGCTTTCTTT; CDR3: CASSTFRATEAFF
J: TRBJ2-7; D: TRBD1; V: TRBV25-1; size: .; DNA: TGTGCCAGCAGGGGACAGGAGTCCGCAGGGCAGTACTTC; CDR3: CASRGQESAGQYF
J: TRBJ1-5; D: .; V: TRBV2; size: .; DNA: TGTGCCAGCAGTGCGGGGGATTCTCATCAGCCCCAGCATTTT; CDR3: CASSAGDSHQPQHF
J: TRBJ1-5; D: .; V: TRBV6-8; size: .; DNA: TGTGCCAGCAGTTATGAGGGATGGGATCAGCCCCAGCATTTT; CDR3: CASSYEGWDQPQHF
J: TRBJ2-7; D: .; V: TRBV6-5; size: once; DNA: TGTGCCAGCAGTCGGGACTTCAGCTCCTACGAGCAGTACTTC; CDR3: CASSRDFSSYEQYF
J: TRBJ2-1; D: TRBD2; V: TRBV5-6; size: few; DNA: TGTGCCAGCAGCCCCGGGACTAGCGGGGGCAGCTCCTACAATGAGCAGTTCTTC; CDR3: CASSPGTSGGSSYNEQFF
J: TRBJ1-1; D: .; V: TRBV18; size: .; DNA: TGTGCCAGCTCACCAGGTGGACCGATGGACCCTGAAGCTTTCTTT; CDR3: CASSPGGPMDPEAFF
J: TRBJ2-2; D: TRBD2; V: TRBV7-9; size: .; DNA: TGTGCCAGCAGCACACTAGCGGACGACACCGGGGAGCTGTTTTTT; CDR3: CASSTLADDTGELFF
J: TRBJ1-2; D: .; V: TRBV6-5; size: .; DNA: TGTGCCAGCAGTTACGGGGTTGGCTACACCTTC; CDR3: CASSYGVGYTF
J: TRBJ2-2; D: .; V: TRBV7-9; size: .; DNA: TGTGCCAGCAGCTTAGCAGGGTCGAACACCGGGGAGCTGTTTTTT; CDR3: CASSLAGSNTGELFF
J: TRBJ1-2; D: .; V: TRBV5-1; size: .; DNA: TGCGCCAGCAGCACCGACCGTACTAACTATGGCTACACCTTC; CDR3: CASSTDRTNYGYTF
J: TRBJ1-4; D: TRBD1; V: TRBV2; size: few; DNA: TGTGCCAGCAGCGTGACGGGACAGGGGGATGAAAAACTGTTTTTT; CDR3: CASSVTGQGDEKLFF
J: TRBJ1-5; D: .; V: TRBV7-9; size: .; DNA: TGTGCCAGCAGCTTAGAGGGACCCACACCCCAGCATTTT; CDR3: CASSLEGPTPQHF
J: TRBJ2-7; D: .; V: TRBV19; size: .; DNA: TGTGCCAGTAGTTCCCGGAACGAGCAGTACTTC; CDR3: CASSSRNEQYF
J: TRBJ2-7; D: .; V: TRBV14; size: .; DNA: TGTGCCAGCAGCCCTAAGGGGGTTGTGCAGTACTTC; CDR3: CASSPKGVVQYF
J: TRBJ2-7; D: TRBD2; V: TRBV19; size: .; DNA: TGTGCCAGTAGTACGCACGGGACTAGCGGGAGGGCCTACGAGCAGTACTTC; CDR3: CASSTHGTSGRAYEQYF
J: TRBJ2-4; D: .; V: TRBV29-1; size: once; DNA: TGCAGCGTTAGGGGACTGCTAGCCAAAAACATTCAGTACTTC; CDR3: CSVRGLLAKNIQYF
J: TRBJ2-3; D: .; V: TRBV5-1; size: .; DNA: TGCGCCAGCAGCTTTATGTTAGTCACAGATACGCAGTATTTT; CDR3: CASSFMLVTDTQYF
J: TRBJ1-1; D: .; V: TRBV11-2; size: few; DNA: TGTGCCAGCAGCTTGGGTTCTGAAGCTTTCTTT; CDR3: CASSLGSEAFF
J: TRBJ2-1; D: .; V: TRBV25-1; size: .; DNA: TGTGCCAGCAGTGATACCAGGGATCCGGTCAATGAGCAGTTCTTC; CDR3: CASSDTRDPVNEQFF
J: TRBJ2-5; D: TRBD1; V: TRBV29-1; size: .; DNA: TGCAGCGTTGAAGGGGGCAGGGGGCGCGGAGAGACCCAGTACTTC; CDR3: CSVEGGRGRGETQYF